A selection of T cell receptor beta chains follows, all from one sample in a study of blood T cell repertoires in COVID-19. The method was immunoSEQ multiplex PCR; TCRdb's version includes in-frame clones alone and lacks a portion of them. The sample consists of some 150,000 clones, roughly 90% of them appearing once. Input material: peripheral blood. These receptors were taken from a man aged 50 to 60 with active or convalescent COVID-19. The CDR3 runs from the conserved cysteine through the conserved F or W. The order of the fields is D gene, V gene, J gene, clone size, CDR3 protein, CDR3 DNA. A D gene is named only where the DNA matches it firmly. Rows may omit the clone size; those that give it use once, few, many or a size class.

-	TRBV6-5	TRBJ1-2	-	CASSYSWSENYGYTF	TGTGCCAGCAGTTACTCGTGGTCTGAGAACTATGGCTACACCTTC
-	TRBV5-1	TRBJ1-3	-	CASSLDRGNTIYF	TGCGCCAGCAGCTTGGACAGGGGAAACACCATATATTTT
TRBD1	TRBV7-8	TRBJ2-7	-	CASSRQGSYEQYF	TGTGCCAGCAGCCGACAGGGTTCCTACGAGCAGTACTTC
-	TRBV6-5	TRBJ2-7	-	CASSYRVSSYEQYF	TGTGCCAGCAGTTACCGGGTCAGCTCCTACGAGCAGTACTTC
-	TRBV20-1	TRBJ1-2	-	CSASAGKGGYTF	TGCAGTGCTAGTGCAGGGAAGGGTGGCTACACCTTC
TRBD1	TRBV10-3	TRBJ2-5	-	CAIRTGAGETQYF	TGTGCCATCAGGACAGGGGCTGGGGAGACCCAGTACTTC
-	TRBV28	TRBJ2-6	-	CASSDSSGANVLTF	TGTGCCAGCAGTGACAGCTCTGGGGCCAACGTCCTGACTTTC
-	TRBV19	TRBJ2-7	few	CASKPRQGGTYEQYF	TGTGCCAGTAAACCGAGACAGGGCGGGACCTACGAGCAGTACTTC
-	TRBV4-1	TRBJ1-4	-	CASSQEVPPRGSTNEKLFF	TGCGCCAGCAGCCAAGAGGTTCCCCCAAGAGGGAGCACTAATGAAAAACTGTTTTTT
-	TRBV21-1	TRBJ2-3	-	CASTQGGGSTDTQYF	TGTGCCAGCACCCAAGGGGGCGGGAGCACAGATACGCAGTATTTT
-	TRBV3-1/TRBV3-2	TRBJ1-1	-	CASSQVSSEAFF	TGTGCCAGCAGCCAAGTTTCGAGTGAAGCTTTCTTT
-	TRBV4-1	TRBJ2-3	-	CASSQEGWTDTQYF	TGCGCCAGCAGCCAAGAGGGCTGGACAGATACGCAGTATTTT
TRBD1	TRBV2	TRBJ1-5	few	CASNRQGYSNQPQHF	TGTGCCAGCAACCGACAGGGTTACAGCAATCAGCCCCAGCATTTT
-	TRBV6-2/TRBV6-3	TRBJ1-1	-	CASSRKLAAGGHGAFF	TGTGCCAGCAGCCGAAAACTGGCGGCAGGCGGACATGGGGCTTTCTTT
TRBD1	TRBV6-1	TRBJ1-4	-	CASSEAWAGGSDNEKLFF	TGTGCCAGCAGTGAAGCGTGGGCAGGGGGGTCCGATAATGAAAAACTGTTTTTT
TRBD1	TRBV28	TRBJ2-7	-	CASSPPTGSYEQYF	TGTGCCAGCAGTCCGCCGACAGGGTCCTACGAGCAGTACTTC
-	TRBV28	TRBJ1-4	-	CASSFMLSEATNEKLFF	TGTGCCAGCAGTTTCATGTTGTCAGAAGCAACTAATGAAAAACTGTTTTTT
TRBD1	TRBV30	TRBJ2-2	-	CALHRGAGTGELFF	TGTGCCCTTCACAGGGGCGCAGGAACCGGGGAGCTGTTTTTT
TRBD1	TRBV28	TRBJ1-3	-	CASSLYLLTGTGNTIYF	TGTGCCAGCAGTTTATACCTCCTGACAGGGACTGGAAACACCATATATTTT
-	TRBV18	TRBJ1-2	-	CASSPDRTVYGYTF	TGTGCCAGCTCACCCGACAGGACCGTCTATGGCTACACCTTC
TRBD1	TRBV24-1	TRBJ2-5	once	CATSEPGTGLDAQYF	TGTGCCACCAGTGAGCCCGGGACAGGGCTGGATGCCCAGTACTTC
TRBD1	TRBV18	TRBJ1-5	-	CASSPSRGDRQPQHF	TGTGCCAGCTCACCGTCCAGGGGGGACCGGCAGCCCCAGCATTTT
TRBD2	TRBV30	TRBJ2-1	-	CAWSVGLAGVNEQFF	TGTGCCTGGAGTGTGGGGCTAGCGGGAGTTAATGAGCAGTTCTTC